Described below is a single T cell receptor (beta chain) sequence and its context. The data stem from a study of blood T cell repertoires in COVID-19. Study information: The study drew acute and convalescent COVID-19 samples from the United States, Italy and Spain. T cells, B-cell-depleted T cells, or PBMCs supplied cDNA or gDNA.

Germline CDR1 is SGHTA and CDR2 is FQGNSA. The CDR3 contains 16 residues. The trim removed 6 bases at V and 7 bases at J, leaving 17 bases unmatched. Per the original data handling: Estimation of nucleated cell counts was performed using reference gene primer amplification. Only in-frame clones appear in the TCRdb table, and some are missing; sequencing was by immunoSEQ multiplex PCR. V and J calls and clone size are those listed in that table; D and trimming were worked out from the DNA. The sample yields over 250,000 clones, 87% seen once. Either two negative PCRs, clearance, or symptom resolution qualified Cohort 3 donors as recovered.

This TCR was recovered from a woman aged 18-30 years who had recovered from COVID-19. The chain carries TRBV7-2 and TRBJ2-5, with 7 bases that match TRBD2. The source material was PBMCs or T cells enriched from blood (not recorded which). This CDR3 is CASRSTWGGGVGTQYF. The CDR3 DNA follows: TGTGCCAGCAGATCCACGTGGGGGGGAGGTGTTGGGACCCAGTACTTC.